These 8 T cell receptor beta chains were sequenced from one sample in a study of shared clonotypes between healthy human individuals. Repertoires were generated with immunoSEQ multiplex PCR, while TCRdb's copy carries only in-frame clones and drops some. The table includes approximately 640,000 clones, 90% detected once. Sequences were obtained from memory CD8+ T cells from PBMCs. Subset of the sample: CD45RO+ cells pooled with CCR7-negative TemRA cells. These receptors were obtained from a man between 18 and 35 years old in good health. Some clones in this sample may be carry-over from other donors' samples.

This chain joins TRBV4-1 and TRBJ2-1; 8 bases align to TRBD2. With 0 bases clipped from V and 2 bases from J, the junction kept 3 bases outside the gene matches. The CDR3 spans 16 residues. Per the germline V gene, CDR1 is MGHRA and CDR2 is YSYEKL. The CDR3 is CASSQETAGAYNEQFF. The CDR3 DNA reads TGCGCCAGCAGCCAAGAGACAGCGGGAGCCTACAATGAGCAGTTCTTC.

The chain couples TRBV6-1 to TRBJ2-3; D perhaps matches TRBD2 (6 bases). Trimming took off 5 bases at V and 4 bases at J, with 13 bases between the two ends. The CDR3 totals 14 residues. Germline-derived CDR1 and CDR2 are MNHNS and SASEGT. This CDR3 reads CASSPGVLSDTQYF. The CDR3 DNA follows: TGTGCCAGCAGTCCGGGAGTCTTATCAGATACGCAGTATTTT.

The chain couples TRBV7-2 to TRBJ1-1; D unclear. Germline assignment: CDR1 SGHTA and CDR2 FQGNSA. The ends were cut back, 5 bases at V and 6 bases at J, with 19 bases in the middle. The CDR3 covers 15 residues. DNA of the CDR3: TGTGCCAGCAGCAGAGAATTGTACCCCGGGGCTGAAGCTTTCTTT. Translated, it gives CASSRELYPGAEAFF.

The chain joins TRBV30 to TRBJ2-5; TRBD1 might be the D (6 bases). The J call may be in error: the DNA end matches TRBJ2-7 better. There are 14 residues in the CDR3. Germline assignment: CDR1 GTSNPN and CDR2 SVGIG (reference sequence). The CDR3 DNA sequence: TGTGCCTGGAGTGAACTGACAGGTTCCTACGAGCAGTACTTC. Protein product: CAWSELTGSYEQYF.

The chain employs TRBV2 and TRBJ2-3; no clear D. Germline CDR1 SNHLY, CDR2 FYNNEI. The ends were cut back, 6 bases at V and 4 bases at J, with 2 bases in the middle. This CDR3 has 10 residues. The CDR3 region is CASSPDTQYF. The CDR3 DNA sequence: TGTGCCAGCAGCCCAGATACGCAGTATTTT.

The chain is built from TRBV7-9 and TRBJ1-2; weak D call: TRBD1 (6 bases). CDR3 length: 15 amino acids. Germline CDR1 reads SEHNR; CDR2 reads FQNEAQ (reference sequence). V was cut by 5 bases and J by 0 bases, with 13 bases left in between. The chain's CDR3 is CASSTSGTTNYGYTF. CDR3 in DNA: TGTGCCAGCAGCACCTCCGGGACAACTAACTATGGCTACACCTTC.

The genes are TRBV27 and TRBJ2-3; possible D gene TRBD2, 5 bases. The germline CDR1 and CDR2 sequences are MNHEY and SMNVEV (reference sequence). The CDR3 sequence is 16 residues long. V was trimmed by 3 bases and J by 2 bases, leaving 15 bases between them. The CDR3 protein is CASSFRADWATDTQYF. Written as DNA, the CDR3 is TGTGCCAGCAGTTTCCGGGCGGACTGGGCCACAGATACGCAGTATTTT.

The gene calls are TRBV27 and TRBJ2-1; D tentatively fits TRBD1 or TRBD2 (6 bases each). The CDR3 sequence is 18 residues long. Trimming took 1 base from V and 3 from J, leaving 19 bases between them. Germline V CDR1 and CDR2: MNHEY, SMNVEV (reference sequence). The CDR3 DNA is TGTGCCAGCAGTTTATTGTCGACGGGGGCGCGTCACTACAATGAGCAGTTCTTC. Translated: CASSLLSTGARHYNEQFF.